This T cell receptor (beta chain) was sequenced for a study of T cells in Graves' hyperthyroidism and ophthalmopathy. Notes on the study in general: Researchers found most expanded thyroid clonotypes above 0.001 in blood as well. It was a median about 6 months before onset that the model predicted ophthalmopathy.

This clonotype was found a few times. Its antigen is undetermined. Researchers amplified the TCR beta CDR3 regions from RNA transcripts. HTBI primers were the set used in a first-round RT-PCR of the TCR CDR3. MiXCR was run by TCRdb on the multiplex PCR reads, yielding one entry per CDR3 protein. Of about 610,000 distinct CDR3 sequences detected, about 14% appear once; the ten largest clones hold over 3.5%. CDR1 and CDR2 from the germline V gene are DFQATT and SNEGSKA (reference sequence). This CDR3 region has 13 residues. Trimming took 0 bases from V and 4 from J, leaving 9 bases between them. What was sequenced was blood. This sequence originates from a woman aged 40 to 50 with Graves' ophthalmopathy. This sequence joins TRBV20-1 and TRBJ1-2; possibly TRBD1 for D (6 bases). CDR3 loop: CSARELTGYGYTF. CDR3 in DNA: TGCAGTGCTAGAGAGTTGACAGGCTATGGCTACACCTTC.